This passage covers 28 T cell receptor beta chains from one sample sequenced in a study of CD8+ T cells in alopecia areata. Described treatment: oral pan-JAK inhibitor, 5-10 mg twice daily. Isolated RNA was reverse transcribed into cDNA used as the sequencing template. Sequenced by immunoSEQ multiplex PCR; TCRdb stores in-frame clones only, minus some. The sample holds 150,000 to 250,000 clones; roughly three fifths are singletons and the top ten take approximately 3.3%. This specimen consisted of CD4+ T cells sorted from blood, obtained at week 4, from a patient treated with tofacitinib. Source of these receptors: a human donor with alopecia areata.

The chain joins TRBV29-1 to TRBJ2-3; a possible D gene is TRBD1 (6 bases). Trimming removed 6 bases at V and 3 bases at J, with 19 bases between. Germline V gene data show CDR1 as SQVTM and CDR2 as ANQGSEA. CDR3 length equals 15 residues. The CDR3 protein is CSVGTSGVFTDTQYF. The CDR3 nucleotides read TGCAGCGTCGGCACGTCAGGGGTATTTACAGATACGCAGTATTTT.

V usage is TRBV6-6 and J usage is TRBJ1-2; 8 bases agree with TRBD1. Trimming removed 4 bases from V and 6 bases from J; junction bases left unmatched: 4. This CDR3 contains 13 residues. Germline V lookup: CDR1 MNHNY, CDR2 SVGAGI (reference sequence). The CDR3 nucleotides read TGTGCCAGCAGTTTTGGACAGGGAGATGGCTACACCTTC. Translated: CASSFGQGDGYTF.

This clone occurred once. The chain recombines TRBV7-9 with TRBJ2-5; D is possibly TRBD1 (6 bases). CDR3 length: 17 amino acids. V lost 4 bases to trimming and J lost 1 base, with 19 bases between them. CDR1 and CDR2 (germline): SEHNR, FQNEAQ (reference sequence). In DNA, the CDR3 is TGTGCCAGCAGCTCTGGGGGCCCGTCCGGGGTCCAAGAGACCCAGTACTTC. Translating it yields CASSSGGPSGVQETQYF. Based on the CDR3 plus reference TRBV7-9 and TRBJ2-5, the full variable domain is DTGVSQNPRHKITKRGQNVTFRCDPISEHNRLYWYRQTLGQGPEFLTYFQNEAQLEKSRLLSDRFSAERPKGSFSTLEIQRTEQGDSAMYLCASSSGGPSGVQETQYFGPGTRLLVL.

V is TRBV29-1 and J is TRBJ2-3; no clear D gene. Germline V gives CDR1 SQVTM, CDR2 ANQGSEA. The V end lost 8 bases, the J end lost 1 base, and 13 bases lay between the germline ends. The CDR3 runs 13 residues. Here the CDR3 reads CSNRVSGTDTQYF. The CDR3 DNA reads as TGCAGCAATAGGGTATCAGGCACAGATACGCAGTATTTT.

In the case of this clone: Other DNA sequences from this sample encode an identical CDR3 as well. V is TRBV30 and J is TRBJ2-5, with D uncertain. The CDR3 is made up of 11 amino acids. The V end was cut by 0 bases, the J end by 5 bases, with 4 bases between. CDR1 is GTSNPN and CDR2 is SVGIG in the germline V gene (reference sequence). This chain's CDR3 is CAWSVQETQYF. CDR3 in DNA: TGTGCCTGGAGTGTTCAGGAGACCCAGTACTTC.

The V gene is TRBV19, the J gene TRBJ1-5; D is unclear. The germline gives CDR1 LNHDA, CDR2 SQIVND (reference sequence). The CDR3 length is 17 residues. V dropped 7 bases and J dropped 4 bases, with 23 bases sitting between them. The DNA for the CDR3 is TGTGCCAGTACCCTATCCCCCTGGCGAATGTTGAATCAGCCCCAGCATTTT. Its translation: CASTLSPWRMLNQPQHF.

This clone has only one observation. At one end, the junction sequence differs from germline, possibly due to a read error. The rearrangement links TRBV30 to TRBJ1-1; tentatively, D is TRBD1 (5 bases). This CDR3 contains 11 residues. In germline, CDR1 is GTSNPN, CDR2 SVGIG (reference sequence). The DNA of the CDR3 is TGTGCCTGTAGTGGGGGTACTGAAGCTTTCTTT. Protein sequence: CACSGGTEAFF.

This chain connects TRBV15 to TRBJ2-5, with a tentative D call TRBD1 (5 bases). This CDR3 contains 15 residues. In germline, CDR1 is LNHNV, CDR2 YYDKDF (reference sequence). The V and J ends lost 1 base and 2 bases respectively, with 11 bases between them. The CDR3 spells CATSRGEYRQETQYF. CDR3 bases: TGTGCCACCAGCAGAGGAGAATACAGGCAAGAGACCCAGTACTTC.

This clone was found a few times. The CDR3 DNA reads TGTGCCAGCACCACCATCTTGGGTGAAAAACTGTTTTTT. Translating gives CASTTILGEKLFF. The chain recombines TRBV5-4 with TRBJ1-4, with no clear D. Trimming took off 6 bases at V and 7 bases at J, with 13 bases between the two ends. The length of the CDR3 is 13 residues. Germline lookup yields CDR1 SGHNT and CDR2 YYREEE (reference sequence).

This clone came up a few times. The rearrangement uses TRBV30 and TRBJ2-7, with a possible D match to TRBD1 (6 bases). Germline loops: CDR1 GTSNPN, CDR2 SVGIG (reference sequence). This CDR3 is 13 amino acids long. The V end lost 2 bases, the J end lost 2 bases, and 10 bases lay between the germline ends. The CDR3 DNA follows: TGTGCCTGGAGTCAAGGGACAACCTACGAGCAGTACTTC. Amino acids: CAWSQGTTYEQYF.

V usage is TRBV5-4 and J usage is TRBJ2-3; TRBD2 matches at 9 bases. CDR3 length equals 15 residues. Germline V gives CDR1 SGHNT, CDR2 YYREEE (reference sequence). Trimming took 2 bases from V and 6 from J; bases not matched to a gene: 7. The CDR3 protein is CASSLGSGGSDTQYF. CDR3 nucleotide sequence: TGTGCCAGCAGCTTAGGTAGCGGGGGCTCTGATACGCAGTATTTT.

This clone turned up a few times. The gene calls are TRBV28 and TRBJ2-7, with D perhaps given as TRBD1 or TRBD2 (5 bases each). CDR1 is MDHEN, CDR2 SYDVKM, per germline. The ends were cut back, 8 bases at V and 0 bases at J, with 11 bases in the middle. There are 13 residues in the CDR3. DNA for the CDR3: TGTGCCAGCTCGGGGCTTAGCTCCTACGAGCAGTACTTC. This translates into CASSGLSSYEQYF.

This clone was recorded a few times. V usage is TRBV30 and J usage is TRBJ2-3; TRBD2 matches 8 bases. The CDR3 spans 14 residues. Losses at the gene ends were 6 bases for V and 2 bases for J; bases not matched to a gene: 7. The germline V gene encodes CDR1 GTSNPN and CDR2 SVGIG (reference sequence). The CDR3 reads CACHSGAFTDTQYF. The CDR3 DNA reads as TGTGCCTGCCATAGCGGGGCCTTCACAGATACGCAGTATTTT.

The V and J genes are TRBV20-1 and TRBJ2-5; D ambiguous. Trimming pared 4 bases from V and 5 bases from J, leaving 8 bases between. The germline V gene has CDR1 DFQATT and CDR2 SNEGSKA (reference sequence). The CDR3 sequence is 11 residues long. For the CDR3, the DNA is TGCAGTGCTACTTCCGGGGAGACCCAGTACTTC. Its translation is CSATSGETQYF.

On this clone: Just one base apart from a much larger clone, this may be a read error. The J gene is TRBJ2-5, the V gene TRBV7-6; D call uncertain. Trimming took off 2 bases at V and 3 bases at J, with 1 base between the two ends. Germline lookup yields CDR1 SGHVS and CDR2 FNYEAQ. CDR3 size: 11 residues. The CDR3 spells CASSLKETQYF. DNA of the CDR3: TGTGCCAGCAGCTTAAAAGAGACCCAGTACTTC.

This chain connects TRBV27 to TRBJ2-1, with D maybe TRBD2 (6 bases). Between the trimmed V and J ends, which lost 6 bases and 1 base, there was a span of 10 bases. The CDR3 totals 14 residues. Germline CDR1 MNHEY, CDR2 SMNVEV (reference sequence). The CDR3 coding sequence is TGTGCCAGCAGCCCAGCGGGTTCCTACAATGAGCAGTTCTTC. Translating gives CASSPAGSYNEQFF.

The V and J genes are TRBV4-1 and TRBJ1-2, with D unresolved. The CDR3 spans 15 residues. The germline V and J ends were trimmed by 0 bases and 4 bases, with 12 bases remaining between them. CDR1 is MGHRA, CDR2 YSYEKL, per germline. The CDR3 sequence: CASSQESPSGYGYTF. In DNA form, the CDR3 reads TGCGCCAGCAGCCAAGAGTCCCCAAGTGGCTATGGCTACACCTTC.

This clone was seen more than once but under ten times. The chain combines TRBV29-1 with TRBJ2-5; 10 bases fit TRBD1. The CDR3 is 14 amino acids. Trimming cost V 1 base and J 5 bases; bases outside gene matches: 4. CDR1 and CDR2 from the germline V gene are SQVTM and ANQGSEA. CDR3 bases: TGCAGCGTTGAAGGACAGGGGGCATGGGAGACCCAGTACTTC. Protein: CSVEGQGAWETQYF.

The chain combines TRBV4-2 with TRBJ1-1, with D unresolved. The length of the CDR3 is 14 residues. V lost 3 bases and J lost 1, with 9 bases in between. Germline lookup yields CDR1 LGHNA and CDR2 YNFKEQ. The CDR3 bases are TGTGCCAGCAGCCAGGACCGTCAGAACACTGAAGCTTTCTTT. This translates into CASSQDRQNTEAFF.

The chain carries TRBV27 and TRBJ2-2, with D tentatively TRBD1 (6 bases). The V gene's germline CDR1 is MNHEY and CDR2 SMNVEV (reference sequence). Deletions cut 7 bases from V and 1 base from J, with 10 bases between. The CDR3 sequence is 14 residues long. The CDR3 sequence is CASTGTRNTGELFF. CDR3 bases: TGTGCCAGCACCGGGACAAGGAACACCGGGGAGCTGTTTTTT.

The chain combines TRBV30 with TRBJ1-1, with D maybe TRBD1 (6 bases). The CDR3 length is 13 residues. Germline V gene data show CDR1 as GTSNPN and CDR2 as SVGIG (reference sequence). V was shortened by 5 bases and J by 4 bases, with 14 bases between the two germline ends. CDR3 sequence: CAWEGRGGTEAFF. The CDR3 DNA follows: TGTGCCTGGGAGGGCAGGGGCGGCACTGAAGCTTTCTTT. The complete variable domain, with remaining parts taken from reference TRBV30 and TRBJ1-1, reads SQTIHQWPATLVQPVGSPLSLECTVEGTSNPNLYWYRQAAGRGLQLLFYSVGIGQISSEVPQNLSASRPQDRQFILSSKKLLLSDSGFYLCAWEGRGGTEAFFGQGTRLTVV.

Only a few counts were recorded for this clone. This sequence joins TRBV7-9 and TRBJ1-2; 7 nucleotides agree with TRBD1. After removal of 3 bases from V and 4 bases from J, the junction contained 2 bases not matched to a gene. The CDR3 length is 13 residues. Germline V gives CDR1 SEHNR, CDR2 FQNEAQ (reference sequence). The CDR3: CASSFQGVYGYTF. The CDR3 DNA reads as TGTGCCAGCAGCTTTCAGGGGGTCTATGGCTACACCTTC.

The J gene is TRBJ1-1, the V gene TRBV30, with unresolved D. The V end lost 4 bases, the J end lost 1 base, and 10 bases lay between the germline ends. The CDR3 has 13 residues. Germline V gene data show CDR1 as GTSNPN and CDR2 as SVGIG (reference sequence). The CDR3 coding sequence is TGTGCCTGGAAAATACACTGGAACACTGAAGCTTTCTTT. Protein product: CAWKIHWNTEAFF.

This clone was counted between two and nine times. The chain couples TRBV29-1 to TRBJ2-3, with TRBD2 matching over 13 bases. The CDR3 is 15 amino acids. Germline CDR1 reads SQVTM; CDR2 reads ANQGSEA. V lost 4 bases and J lost 4; bases outside the gene matches: 5. This CDR3 is CSVVGTSGDADTQYF. CDR3 nucleotide sequence: TGCAGCGTTGTAGGGACTAGCGGGGATGCAGATACGCAGTATTTT.

In this sample, this clone turned up a few times. The J gene is TRBJ1-1, the V gene TRBV29-1; no firm D call. The CDR3 loop spans 14 amino acids. Germline V gene lookup returns CDR1 SQVTM and CDR2 ANQGSEA. V was shortened by 6 bases and J by 4 bases, with 18 bases between the two germline ends. The CDR3 region has the DNA TGCAGCGTAGAATTTACAGAAAGGCTCACTGAAGCTTTCTTT. Translated: CSVEFTERLTEAFF.

The chain carries TRBV29-1 and TRBJ2-1; TRBD2 aligns across 8 bases. There are 14 residues in the CDR3. After removal of 6 bases from V and 4 bases from J, the junction contained 8 bases not matched to a gene. Per the germline V gene, CDR1 is SQVTM and CDR2 is ANQGSEA. CDR3 in DNA: TGCAGCGTGACCCTGACTAGCGAGTACAATGAGCAGTTCTTC. Its translation is CSVTLTSEYNEQFF.

This sequence joins TRBV2 and TRBJ2-5; D uncertain. This CDR3 spans 12 amino acids. V lost 5 bases and J lost 1, with 5 bases in between. In germline, CDR1 is SNHLY, CDR2 FYNNEI. In DNA, the CDR3 is TGTGCCAGCAGTTTTATCCAAGAGACCCAGTACTTC. Protein sequence: CASSFIQETQYF.

This chain links TRBV7-8 with TRBJ2-3; 7 nucleotides line up with TRBD2. With 7 bases clipped from V and 5 bases from J, the junction kept 15 bases outside the gene matches. The CDR3 is made up of 16 amino acids. Germline V gene sequence: CDR1 SGHVS, CDR2 FQNEAQ. The CDR3 DNA follows: TGTGCCAGCAAATGGAGACTCGGGGCGGGGGAAGATACGCAGTATTTT. Protein sequence: CASKWRLGAGEDTQYF.